Sequencing of this T cell receptor beta chain was carried out in a study of low-dose radiotherapy and immunotherapy resistance in tumors. Turning to the study itself: Patients were given intravenous nivolumab 240 mg every two weeks plus ipilimumab 1 mg/kg every six weeks. Aspirin was taken orally at 300 mg daily by patients, and this continued for four cycles from cycle 1 day 1.

The time point here: before trial treatment. Donors were dosed with nivolumab and ipilimumab; they also received aspirin, low-dose cyclophosphamide and low-dose radiotherapy. Trimming removed 0 bases from V and 6 bases from J, with 5 bases in between. This CDR3 comprises 12 residues. Germline V CDR1 and CDR2: SGHRS, YFSETQ. TRAV- and TRBV-specific primers primed first-strand cDNA, covering alpha and beta chains. Over roughly 18 PCR cycles, TCRs were amplified from a constant-region primer and V-primer adapter. Each CDR3 protein gets one entry after TCRdb re-called the reads with MiXCR. The sample has approximately 89,000 distinct CDR3 sequences, approximately 17% seen once; the top ten hold more than 4.5%.

The TCR comes from a male donor with prostate cancer. The chain carries TRBV5-1 and TRBJ2-3; D is ambiguous. The source material was PBMCs, sampled before treatment. The DNA for the CDR3 is TGCGCCAGCAGCTTGGTTCAGGATACGCAGTATTTT. Residues: CASSLVQDTQYF.